Included here is one T cell receptor (beta chain) sequence, with context. Which antigen it targets is not known. No much larger clonotype is one base removed from it; base qualities were not supplied. For the CD8 naive samples, CD45RO-negative cells were positively selected for CCR7, yielding a CD45RA+CCR7+ population from which TemRA cells were excluded. Healthy HIV-negative adults with no recently reported acute infections or vaccinations were included as donors. Every donor was a Caucasian adult living in Nashville, Tennessee, USA. Blood was collected by leukapheresis, and PBMCs were isolated by Ficoll-Histopaque density gradient centrifugation and then cryopreserved in liquid nitrogen vapor phase. Analytical flow cytometry was used to check the purity and quantity of every magnetically sorted T cell population. Genomic DNA was isolated from each sorted fraction and quantified by UV absorbance on a Nanodrop 2000c.

This sample is drawn from a study of shared clonotypes between healthy human individuals (dated by TCRdb to about 2020). A note on the overall study: A couple of women and a few men aged 18 to 49 years were included in the cohort. For each donor, CD4 naive and CD4 memory were each run on three plates, CD8 naive on two plates, and CD8 memory on one plate. The study deeply sequenced blood TCR repertoires of five healthy adults to estimate repertoire size and the extent of clonotype sharing between individuals. To increase sequencing depth and limit assay-specific biases, different laboratories used diverse techniques to prepare libraries and sequence TCR repertoires. Per donor, leukapheresis produced somewhere between about 0.94 and 9.5 billion PBMCs. Study-wide conclusions, independent of this receptor: Estimated clonotype richness was generally larger for naive than for memory subsets. Sampling was restricted to blood, and TCR repertoires in tissue are likely to differ from TCR repertoires in blood. Because the study included a small number of donors, the genetic and exposure-history diversity represented was limited. Incomplete sequencing was indicated by rarefaction of sorted-subset datasets, despite the large sequencing depth. Compared with non-shared clonotypes, the clonotypes found in all four sorted-subset donors had higher generation probabilities. Pairwise subsampling indicated that sequencing depth was expected to affect the degree of clonotype sharing among donors. About 5% of naive CD4, 3.5% of naive CD8, approximately 2.2% of memory CD4, and about 0.4% of memory CD8 clonotypes were shared across several donors.

Using the deep immunoSEQ assay, TCR CDR3 regions were amplified from genomic DNA by multiplex PCR. Genomic DNA extracted from each cell subset was distributed evenly over all wells of several immunoSEQ 96-well plates, and each plate served as one replicate. For sorted subsets, roughly 200 ng of genomic DNA, equivalent to 25,000 to 30,000 T cell genomes, went into each replicate PCR. Purified libraries were measured with a Qubit 3.0 fluorometer, size-checked on a Bioanalyzer 2100, and measured again with the KAPA Library Quantification kit. A separate single-read 150-cycle Illumina NextSeq 550 flow cell was used to sequence each immunoSEQ 96-well plate. The original pipeline was this. Because the immunoSEQ output included only junctional sequences and no quality scores, the filtering could not be the same as the filtering used for full-length reads. Sequences were annotated with PyIR, a Python wrapper for IgBLAST v1.9, and V/J genes and CDR3 were assigned using IMGT germline references. Reads were filtered out if the reads had weak V/J assignments (E-value above 1e-6), no CDR3, stop codons, out-of-frame junctions, or ambiguous translated residues. V3J clonotypes were defined as sequences sharing an identical inferred V gene, J gene, and CDR3 amino acid sequence. Percentage overlap between repertoires was computed as shared unique clonotypes divided by the size of the smaller repertoire. RTK rarefaction, the Chao1 estimator, and Recon v2.1 estimates of unobserved clonotypes were used to assess repertoire richness. Generation probabilities for all TCRbeta clonotypes obtained by the gDNA method from four donors were computed using OLGA. The table was pulled from immuneACCESS by TCRdb, which kept in-frame rearrangements only. Such tables lose some clones; where checked, under half of the loss comes from unresolved V genes, and the rest has no known cause. V, J and clone size are those of that table, while D and trimming were read from the DNA. The sample table lists about 2,200,000 clones, more than 85% of them with a count of one. Jointly, the top ten make up 1.5% to 2% of the sample.

V is cut by 3 bases and J by 3 bases, and the space between the germline ends is 13 bases. There are 15 amino acids in the CDR3, from cysteine to phenylalanine inclusive. This entry keeps only the CDR3 DNA: 45 bases, framed from base 1. CDR1 and CDR2 (MNHEY, SMNVEV) derive from the germline V gene (reference sequence). The chain is encoded by TRBV27 joined to TRBJ2-3; a weak D assignment points to TRBD2 (5 bases agree). Sequenced input: naive CD8+ T cells from PBMCs. The cell subset or site tag for this specimen amounts to: CD45RA+CCR7+. The sequence was collected from a man aged 18 to 30 in good health. Some clones in this sample may be carry-over from other donors' samples. The DNA reads as follows: TGTGCCAGCAGTTTGGTCGGGGTTGTTACAGATACGCAGTATTTT. It translates as CASSLVGVVTDTQYF.